These T cell receptor beta chains were read from a single sample in a study of vaccination and CD4 T cells after COVID-19. One entry per CDR3 protein, called by TCRdb with MiXCR from the PCR reads. The data hold around 21,000 distinct CDR3 sequences, with 45% to 55% observed a single time. Their cognate antigens are unknown. Specimen: CD4+ T cells from blood, cultured in vitro. All receptors derive from a human donor who had recovered from COVID-19. The CDR3 runs from the conserved cysteine through the conserved F or W. A D gene is named only where the DNA matches it firmly. Expanded clones get a size class; other rows say once, few or many, or leave the size out.

>NA|TRBV5-1|NA|TRBJ1-2
CASSFIMAGQYGYTF
TGCGCCAGCAGCTTTATAATGGCAGGGCAGTATGGCTACACCTTC
>NA|TRBV19|NA|TRBJ1-2
CASSQGRRAGYTF
TGTGCCAGTAGCCAGGGTAGGAGGGCTGGCTACACCTTC
>NA|TRBV7-7|few|TRBJ1-1
CASSLGGEGAEAFF
TGTGCCAGCAGCTTAGGAGGGGAAGGAGCTGAAGCTTTCTTT
>NA|TRBV10-3|NA|TRBJ2-6
CAISPMATGANVLTF
TGTGCCATCAGTCCGATGGCCACTGGGGCCAACGTCCTGACTTTC
>NA|TRBV6-5|NA|TRBJ2-5
CASSYGPGETQYF
TGTGCCAGCAGTTACGGGCCAGGGGAGACCCAGTACTTC
>NA|TRBV6-1|NA|TRBJ1-5
CASHGEQGSGNQPQHF
TGTGCCAGCCACGGAGAACAGGGTTCGGGCAATCAGCCCCAGCATTTT
>TRBD1|TRBV20-1|few|TRBJ2-3
CSASDRDPLADTQYF
TGCAGTGCTTCCGACAGGGATCCTCTCGCAGATACGCAGTATTTT
>NA|TRBV20-1|NA|TRBJ2-3
CSARDMTDTQYF
TGCAGTGCTAGAGATATGACAGATACGCAGTATTTT
>TRBD2|TRBV20-1|NA|TRBJ2-3
CSASTPYEGGADTQYF
TGCAGTGCTAGTACCCCTTATGAGGGAGGGGCAGATACGCAGTATTTT
>TRBD1|TRBV10-1|NA|TRBJ2-7
CARPGQGSVSFDEQYF
TGCGCCAGACCGGGACAGGGATCCGTCTCATTCGACGAGCAGTACTTC
>TRBD2|TRBV11-3|NA|TRBJ2-5
CASSLDGGGPLETQYF
TGTGCCAGCAGCTTAGACGGGGGGGGTCCCTTAGAGACCCAGTACTTC
>NA|TRBV20-1|NA|TRBJ2-1
CSAGLVDNEQFF
TGCAGTGCTGGATTGGTGGACAATGAGCAGTTCTTC
>NA|TRBV27|NA|TRBJ2-2
CASSYSGLPNTGELFF
TGTGCCAGCAGTTATTCGGGACTCCCCAACACCGGGGAGCTGTTTTTT
>TRBD1|TRBV2|NA|TRBJ2-7
CASSEDRLSSYEQYF
TGTGCCAGCAGTGAGGACAGGTTGAGCTCCTACGAGCAGTACTTC
>NA|TRBV11-2|NA|TRBJ1-1
CASSTSPYRLRSGKVSMYEAFF
TGTGCCAGCAGCACATCCCCTTACCGATTGCGTTCAGGGAAAGTTTCTATGTATGAAGCTTTCTTT
>TRBD2|TRBV7-2|few|TRBJ2-5
CASSSRGGEETQYF
TGTGCCAGCAGCTCCCGCGGGGGGGAAGAGACCCAGTACTTC
>NA|TRBV6-1|once|TRBJ1-4
CASKSAGTNEKLFF
TGTGCCAGCAAATCGGCCGGCACCAATGAAAAACTGTTTTTT
>TRBD2|TRBV2|NA|TRBJ2-7
CASTGRAYSYEQYF
TGTGCCAGCACCGGGAGGGCCTACTCCTACGAGCAGTACTTC
>NA|TRBV5-1|NA|TRBJ1-6
CASSLSQTNSPLHF
TGCGCCAGCAGCTTGAGCCAGACTAATTCACCCCTCCACTTT
>NA|TRBV15|NA|TRBJ2-7
CATSRDRIPYEQYF
TGTGCCACCAGCAGAGACAGGATCCCCTACGAGCAGTACTTC
>NA|TRBV7-8|NA|TRBJ2-2
CASSLVGGPRATGELFF
TGTGCCAGCAGCTTAGTAGGGGGACCCCGGGCCACCGGGGAGCTGTTTTTT
>NA|TRBV7-2|few|TRBJ2-1
CASSLGGQSYNEQFF
TGTGCCAGCAGCTTAGGAGGCCAGTCCTACAATGAGCAGTTCTTC
>NA|TRBV20-1|NA|TRBJ2-3
CSAGLRGSTDTQYF
TGCAGTGCTGGATTAAGGGGAAGCACAGATACGCAGTATTTT
>NA|TRBV24-1|few|TRBJ2-1
CATSEGRHEQFF
TGTGCCACCAGTGAGGGGCGGCATGAGCAGTTCTTC
>TRBD2|TRBV20-1|NA|TRBJ2-1
CSAKRSPGTSGGKNEQFF
TGCAGTGCCAAGAGATCGCCCGGGACTAGCGGGGGAAAGAATGAGCAGTTCTTC
>NA|TRBV6-2/TRBV6-3|once|TRBJ2-7
CASSETDNYEQYF
TGTGCCAGCAGTGAGACAGATAACTACGAGCAGTACTTC
>NA|TRBV5-1|NA|TRBJ1-6
CASSLEAGARNSPLHF
TGCGCCAGCAGCTTGGAAGCTGGGGCGAGGAATTCACCCCTCCACTTT
>NA|TRBV7-9|NA|TRBJ1-1
CASSQVTAEAFF
TGTGCCAGCAGCCAGGTCACGGCTGAAGCTTTCTTT
>TRBD1|TRBV28|NA|TRBJ1-3
CASSRDRGNTIYF
TGTGCCAGCAGCCGGGACAGGGGGAACACCATATATTTT
>NA|TRBV7-2|few|TRBJ1-2
CASSLSRTSNYGYTF
TGTGCCAGCAGCTTATCCCGGACCTCTAACTATGGCTACACCTTC
>TRBD1|TRBV10-3|NA|TRBJ1-2
CAIRGDRARNSGGYTF
TGTGCCATCAGGGGAGACAGGGCGAGAAATTCGGGCGGCTACACCTTC
>NA|TRBV4-3|NA|TRBJ1-6
CASSQRQGPGNSPLHF
TGCGCCAGCAGCCAAAGGCAGGGACCTGGTAATTCACCCCTCCACTTT
>NA|TRBV5-1|NA|TRBJ1-2
CASSRPWGGGYTF
TGCGCCAGCAGCCGGCCCTGGGGCGGCGGCTACACCTTC
>TRBD1|TRBV7-9|few|TRBJ1-6
CASSEQGGNSPLHF
TGTGCCAGCAGCGAACAGGGGGGAAATTCACCCCTCCACTTT
>TRBD2|TRBV7-9|NA|TRBJ2-7
CASSPGTSGNEQYF
TGTGCCAGCAGCCCCGGGACTAGCGGGAACGAGCAGTACTTC
>TRBD2|TRBV19|NA|TRBJ2-2
CASSIPQLAGENTGELFF
TGTGCCAGTAGTATCCCCCAACTAGCGGGAGAGAACACCGGGGAGCTGTTTTTT
>NA|TRBV15|NA|TRBJ2-7
CATSRDNRDEQYF
TGTGCCACCAGCAGAGATAACAGGGACGAGCAGTACTTC
>TRBD2|TRBV20-1|NA|TRBJ2-7
CSARDMGTSGGIHEQYF
TGCAGTGCTAGAGATATGGGGACTAGCGGGGGAATCCACGAGCAGTACTTC
>NA|TRBV15|few|TRBJ2-3
CATSYSTDTQYF
TGTGCCACCAGCTACAGTACAGATACGCAGTATTTT
>NA|TRBV6-1|NA|TRBJ1-5
CASRGAIRSSQPQHF
TGTGCCAGCAGGGGAGCCATTCGGTCCTCTCAGCCCCAGCATTTT
>TRBD1|TRBV6-1|NA|TRBJ1-6
CASSRDRDVGSPLHF
TGTGCCAGCAGTAGGGACAGGGACGTTGGTTCACCCCTCCACTTT
>TRBD2|TRBV24-1|few|TRBJ2-3
CATSDEGTIADTQYF
TGTGCCACCAGTGATGAAGGGACTATCGCAGATACGCAGTATTTT
>TRBD1|TRBV28|few|TRBJ1-2
CASRTRGFLLNYGYTF
TGTGCCAGCAGAACCAGGGGGTTTTTGCTTAACTATGGCTACACCTTC
>NA|TRBV7-2|NA|TRBJ1-2
CASSLRTNTATSYGYTF
TGTGCCAGCAGCTTAAGGACAAACACTGCGACCTCCTATGGCTACACCTTC
>NA|TRBV19|few|TRBJ1-6
CASSIGGQGNSPLHF
TGTGCCAGTAGTATAGGTGGGCAGGGAAATTCACCCCTCCACTTT
>TRBD1|TRBV7-2|NA|TRBJ2-1
CASSLEGAPHNEQFF
TGTGCCAGCAGCTTAGAGGGGGCCCCTCACAATGAGCAGTTCTTC
>TRBD2|TRBV12-3/TRBV12-4|NA|TRBJ2-5
CASSFGGLAGVGETQYF
TGTGCCAGCAGTTTTGGGGGACTAGCGGGAGTTGGAGAGACCCAGTACTTC
>NA|TRBV5-1|NA|TRBJ1-2
CASSLDPSQGGYTF
TGCGCCAGCAGCTTGGACCCCTCCCAAGGGGGCTACACCTTC
>TRBD2|TRBV6-2/TRBV6-3|NA|TRBJ2-3
CASSYPTSGGTDTQYF
TGTGCCAGCAGTTACCCCACTAGCGGGGGCACAGATACGCAGTATTTT
>TRBD2|TRBV19|NA|TRBJ2-1
CASTAWSGGGRNEQFF
TGTGCCAGTACCGCATGGTCGGGCGGGGGTAGGAATGAGCAGTTCTTC
>TRBD1|TRBV19|NA|TRBJ2-4
CASSTSRLDRDIQYF
TGTGCCAGTAGTACCTCGCGACTGGACAGGGACATTCAGTACTTC
>TRBD1|TRBV7-9|NA|TRBJ1-3
CASSTGTEARNTIYF
TGTGCCAGCAGCACCGGGACAGAGGCAAGAAACACCATATATTTT
>TRBD1|TRBV24-1|few|TRBJ2-5
CATSDTTGAWETQYF
TGTGCCACCAGTGATACCACAGGGGCGTGGGAGACCCAGTACTTC
>NA|TRBV6-4|NA|TRBJ1-3
CARLQRCSGNTIYF
TGTGCCAGGCTACAGCGTTGCTCTGGAAACACCATATATTTT
>NA|TRBV11-1|NA|TRBJ2-1
CASSLARGTYNEQFF
TGTGCCAGCAGCTTAGCGCGCGGGACCTACAATGAGCAGTTCTTC
>TRBD2|TRBV7-2|NA|TRBJ2-7
CASSLSASGMIYEQYF
TGTGCCAGCAGCTTATCAGCTAGCGGGATGATCTACGAGCAGTACTTC
>NA|TRBV30|NA|TRBJ1-2
CAWSSPVRGNYGYTF
TGTGCCTGGAGTTCTCCCGTCAGGGGTAACTATGGCTACACCTTC